A single sample is the source of the 12 T cell receptor beta chains below, sequenced in a study of CD8+ T cells in alopecia areata. RNA extraction and reverse transcription yielded cDNA as sequencing template. The method was immunoSEQ multiplex PCR; TCRdb's version includes in-frame clones alone and lacks a portion of them. The sample contains about 150,000 clones, 55% of which appear only once. The sample comprised CD4+ T cells sorted from blood. These TCRs come from a human donor in good health.

The DNA for the CDR3 is TGCAGTGCGTCCCCCGGCCCCTCGGGGTACTTC. It specifies CSASPGPSGYF. V usage is TRBV20-1 and J usage is TRBJ2-7; D unclear. Germline lookup yields CDR1 DFQATT and CDR2 SNEGSKA (reference sequence). V lost 6 bases, J lost 12 bases, and 18 bases lay in between. The CDR3 is made up of 11 amino acids.

The V gene is TRBV28, the J gene TRBJ1-5; 7 bases fit TRBD1. The V segment lost 4 bases and the J segment 4 bases; nucleotides outside the gene matches: 4. The CDR3 is 14 residues long. Per germline, CDR1 MDHEN and CDR2 SYDVKM. The CDR3 sequence is CASSWGQRNQPQHF. The CDR3, as DNA: TGTGCCAGCAGTTGGGGACAGAGGAATCAGCCCCAGCATTTT.

This clone was counted a single time. The chain carries TRBV29-1 and TRBJ1-2; no clear D. CDR3 length: 12 amino acids. Germline V gives CDR1 SQVTM, CDR2 ANQGSEA. V was shortened by 7 bases and J by 6 bases, with 15 bases between the two germline ends. Here the CDR3 reads CSAAQWRDGYTF. The CDR3 DNA reads TGCAGCGCCGCACAATGGAGGGATGGCTACACCTTC. Full variable domain (outside the CDR3, taken from reference TRBV29-1 and TRBJ1-2): SAVISQKPSRDICQRGTSLTIQCQVDSQVTMMFWYRQQPGQSLTLIATANQGSEATYESGFVIDKFPISRPNLTFSTLTVSNMSPEDSSIYLCSAAQWRDGYTFGSGTRLTVV.

This rearrangement joins TRBV29-1 to TRBJ2-1; TRBD2 is a possible D gene (5 bases). The ends were cut back, 4 bases at V and 0 bases at J, with 10 bases in the middle. From germline, CDR1 is SQVTM and CDR2 ANQGSEA. CDR3 length: 14 residues. The CDR3 nucleotides read TGCAGCGTTGTCGCGGGTAGCTCCTACAATGAGCAGTTCTTC. This translates into CSVVAGSSYNEQFF.

This clone has just a few counts. The J gene is TRBJ1-1, the V gene TRBV15, with D tentatively TRBD1 (5 bases). Trimming took 0 bases from V and 11 from J, leaving 10 bases between them. The CDR3 spans 12 residues. Germline V gene data show CDR1 as LNHNV and CDR2 as YYDKDF (reference sequence). The CDR3 region is CATSRDEGLAFF. CDR3 nucleotides: TGTGCCACCAGCAGAGATGAGGGGTTGGCTTTCTTT.

The V call is TRBV6-5, the J call TRBJ2-5, with D possibly matching TRBD2 (6 bases). Germline V gene lookup returns CDR1 MNHEY and CDR2 SVGAGI. V dropped 6 bases and J dropped 5 bases, with 10 bases sitting between them. The CDR3 loop spans 12 amino acids. DNA for the CDR3: TGTGCCAGCAGGACGGGGGAGGAGACCCAGTACTTC. Translated: CASRTGEETQYF.

This clone has just one count. The genes are TRBV18 and TRBJ2-1, with a possible D match to TRBD1 (6 bases). Trimming pared 2 bases from V and 4 bases from J, leaving 15 bases between. The germline gives CDR1 KGHSH, CDR2 LQKENI. This CDR3 region has 16 residues. Here the CDR3 reads CASSPRKWTDYNEQFF. The CDR3 region has the DNA TGTGCCAGCTCACCAAGGAAATGGACAGATTACAATGAGCAGTTCTTC.

The V call is TRBV11-2, the J call TRBJ2-6; D might be TRBD1 (6 bases). This CDR3 has 17 amino acids. V lost 5 bases to trimming and J lost 2 bases, with 16 bases between them. CDR1 and CDR2 from the germline V gene are SGHAT and FQNNGV. The CDR3 reads CASSPRSGDTGANVLTF. The CDR3 region has the DNA TGTGCCAGCAGCCCGCGGTCAGGGGATACTGGGGCCAACGTCCTGACTTTC.

The genes are TRBV2 and TRBJ2-3; 8 bases are a match to TRBD2. J gave up 7 bases and V 6 bases, and 12 bases lay outside the gene matches. Per germline, CDR1 SNHLY and CDR2 FYNNEI. This CDR3 is built from 15 residues. The DNA for the CDR3 is TGTGCCAGCAGGAACCAAGCGGGAGTAACAAATACGCAGTATTTT. It encodes CASRNQAGVTNTQYF.

This clone was picked up a small number of times. This sequence joins TRBV29-1 and TRBJ1-1; 7 bases are shared with TRBD1. CDR3 length: 16 amino acids. Trimming at V came to 5 bases and at J to 0 bases, leaving 12 bases not matched to a gene. The germline gives CDR1 SQVTM, CDR2 ANQGSEA. The CDR3 DNA sequence: TGCAGCGTTCAATGGTACAGGACAGGAGTGAACACTGAAGCTTTCTTT. Its translation: CSVQWYRTGVNTEAFF.

The CDR3 here is CASSASETGVGETQYF. The CDR3 DNA sequence: TGTGCCAGCAGTGCTTCTGAGACGGGGGTCGGAGAGACCCAGTACTTC. The chain is built from TRBV2 and TRBJ2-5, with D tentatively TRBD2 (6 bases). Germline V gene data show CDR1 as SNHLY and CDR2 as FYNNEI. V was clipped by 4 bases and J by 4 bases, with 19 bases between them. This CDR3 has 16 amino acids.

This chain joins TRBV2 and TRBJ2-1; D is ambiguous. With 4 bases removed from V and 0 bases from J, the gap between germline ends came to 13 bases. Germline CDR1 SNHLY, CDR2 FYNNEI. The CDR3 sequence is 16 residues long. CDR3 in amino acids: CASSVGKEHSYNEQFF. DNA for the CDR3: TGTGCCAGCAGTGTAGGGAAAGAGCACTCCTACAATGAGCAGTTCTTC.